These 5 T cell receptor beta chains originate from one sample sequenced in a study of blood T cell repertoires in COVID-19. TCRdb's table, derived via immunoSEQ multiplex PCR, lists solely in-frame clones and lacks some. This table holds about 150,000 clones, under 90% found once. What was sequenced was peripheral blood. Source of these receptors: a man between 60 and 75 years old with acute or convalescent COVID-19.

The J gene is TRBJ2-7, the V gene TRBV5-5; 9 bases map to TRBD1. The CDR3 has 14 residues. Germline V gene lookup returns CDR1 SGHKS and CDR2 YYEKEE (reference sequence). V lost 4 bases to trimming and J lost 2 bases; unmatched junction nucleotides: 4. The CDR3 region is CASSPRQGAYEQYF. The CDR3 DNA reads as TGTGCCAGCAGCCCCCGACAGGGGGCCTACGAGCAGTACTTC.

Of note for this clone: An end of the junction differs from the germline gene, which may be a read error. CDR3 nucleotide sequence: TGTGCCAGCTCCCCTCGACAGGGAGCCTACGGGCAGTACTTC. Translating it yields CASSPRQGAYGQYF. This chain uses TRBV18 with TRBJ2-7; 7 bases fit TRBD1. The CDR3 runs 14 residues. The germline CDR1 and CDR2 sequences are KGHSH and LQKENI.

CDR3 sequence: CASKGASGSSYEQYF. CDR3 in DNA: TGTGCCAGCAAAGGGGCTAGCGGAAGCTCCTACGAGCAGTACTTC. This sequence joins TRBV2 and TRBJ2-7, with 7 bases lining up with TRBD2. CDR1 and CDR2 from the germline V gene are SNHLY and FYNNEI. With V trimmed by 7 bases and J by 0 bases, 9 bases remained unmatched. The CDR3 is 15 amino acids. Variable domain in full (rest from reference TRBV2 and TRBJ2-7): EPEVTQTPSHQVTQMGQEVILRCVPISNHLYFYWYRQILGQKVEFLVSFYNNEISEKSEIFDDQFSVERPDGSNFTLKIRSTKLEDSAMYFCASKGASGSSYEQYFGPGTRLTVT.

This chain uses TRBV5-5 with TRBJ2-1, with 8 bases aligning to TRBD2. CDR1 is SGHKS and CDR2 is YYEKEE in the germline V gene (reference sequence). Trimming cost V 2 bases and J 9 bases; bases outside gene matches: 10. This CDR3 has 15 residues. CDR3 in amino acids: CASSFAGTSFFEQFF. The CDR3 DNA reads as TGTGCCAGCAGCTTCGCCGGGACTAGTTTCTTTGAGCAGTTCTTC.

This clone was observed once. This specimen includes other DNA sequences encoding the same CDR3. V is TRBV7-2 and J is TRBJ2-7; unclear D gene. Per the germline V gene, CDR1 is SGHTA and CDR2 is FQGNSA. The CDR3 runs to 11 residues. Trimming shortened V by 5 bases and J by 2 bases, and 4 bases separated the two germline ends. This CDR3 is CASSRAYEQYF. For the CDR3, the DNA is TGTGCCAGCAGCAGAGCCTACGAGCAGTACTTC.